The 28 T cell receptor beta chains listed next were all sequenced from one sample in a study of OX40 agonist ivuxolimab in advanced cancers. Assay used: immunoSEQ multiplex PCR; TCRdb lists only in-frame clones, some missing. In the table there are around 76,000 clones, about 86% of which are singletons. The source was CD4+ or CD8+ T cells sorted from blood, collected in a trial of the OX40 agonist ivuxolimab. The receptors stem from an adult with an advanced solid tumor such as melanoma, head and neck, liver or kidney cancer.

CDR3 amino acids: CASSERTAPYEQYF. DNA for the CDR3: TGTGCCAGCAGCGAACGGACGGCTCCCTACGAGCAGTACTTC. The chain joins TRBV9 to TRBJ2-7, with D uncertain. The CDR3 totals 14 residues. V lost 3 bases and J lost 2, with 12 bases in between. CDR1 is SGDLS, CDR2 YYNGEE, per germline.

This clone was found once. The chain has TRBV11-2 and TRBJ2-5; D gene uncertain. The length of the CDR3 is 13 residues. From germline, CDR1 is SGHAT and CDR2 FQNNGV. V shed 5 bases and J shed 2 bases, with 9 bases lying between them. CDR3 in amino acids: CASSRSEQETQYF. CDR3 sequence (DNA): TGTGCCAGCAGCCGAAGCGAACAAGAGACCCAGTACTTC. Full variable domain (missing parts from reference TRBV11-2 and TRBJ2-5): EAGVAQSPRYKIIEKRQSVAFWCNPISGHATLYWYQQILGQGPKLLIQFQNNGVVDDSQLPKDRFSAERLKGVDSTLKIQPAKLEDSAVYLCASSRSEQETQYFGPGTRLLVL.

The rearrangement joins TRBV18 to TRBJ2-5, with 12 bases fitting TRBD1. V dropped 4 bases and J dropped 1; count of bases not matched to a gene: 7. This CDR3 has 17 amino acids. From germline, CDR1 is KGHSH and CDR2 LQKENI. CDR3 DNA: TGTGCCAGCTCACGAGGGACAGGGGGCTACAGCCAAGAGACCCAGTACTTC. Residues: CASSRGTGGYSQETQYF.

The sample holds a few counts of this clone. The V call is TRBV7-6, the J call TRBJ2-1; 7 positions match TRBD2. CDR3 length: 16 amino acids. Germline CDR1 SGHVS, CDR2 FNYEAQ. The J segment lost 4 bases and the V segment lost 4 bases, leaving 10 bases of the junction unmatched. CDR3 in amino acids: CASSSLGGSRYNEQFF. In DNA form, the CDR3 reads TGTGCCAGCAGCTCCTTGGGCGGGAGCCGTTACAATGAGCAGTTCTTC.

The rearrangement joins TRBV10-3 to TRBJ2-7; 9 nucleotides line up with TRBD1. This CDR3 comprises 12 residues. Germline-derived CDR1 and CDR2 are ENHRY and SYGVKD. V lost 7 bases, J lost 4 bases, and 2 bases stayed unmatched. DNA of the CDR3: TGTGCCATCAAGGACAGGGGATACGAGCAGTACTTC. Its protein product is CAIKDRGYEQYF.

The chain recombines TRBV7-3 with TRBJ2-5; 11 positions match TRBD1. The CDR3 length is 16 residues. Germline V gene data show CDR1 as SGHTA and CDR2 as FQGTGA. Germline trimming cut 2 bases from V and 5 bases from J; bases unmatched to any gene: 7. The CDR3 reads CASSLLAGTGGETQYF. In nucleotides, the CDR3 is TGTGCCAGCAGCTTATTGGCCGGGACAGGGGGGGAGACCCAGTACTTC.

This clone came up once. CDR3 sequence: CASSLRREANNEQFF. The DNA for the CDR3 is TGTGCCAGCAGCTTAAGGCGGGAGGCCAACAATGAGCAGTTCTTC. This sequence joins TRBV7-3 and TRBJ2-1; TRBD2 matches at 8 bases. The CDR3 totals 15 residues. The germline gives CDR1 SGHTA, CDR2 FQGTGA. The V gene end was trimmed by 1 base and the J gene end by 5 bases; junction bases not matched to a gene: 4.

This clone showed up just once. This chain uses TRBV2 with TRBJ2-3, with TRBD2 identical over 13 bases. The J segment lost 8 bases and the V segment lost 0 bases, leaving 2 bases of the junction unmatched. The germline V gene has CDR1 SNHLY and CDR2 FYNNEI. The CDR3 is made up of 15 amino acids. The CDR3 nucleotides read TGTGCCAGCAGTGAAGCGAGGACTAGCGGGAGTACGCAGTATTTT. Protein product: CASSEARTSGSTQYF.

In its sample, this clone was seen a few times. The V call is TRBV29-1, the J call TRBJ2-1; 12 positions match TRBD2. Germline CDR1 reads SQVTM; CDR2 reads ANQGSEA. The CDR3 has 13 amino acids. Trimming took 4 bases from V and 8 from J; bases not matched to a gene: 3. This CDR3 is CSVGLAGGHEQFF. CDR3 nucleotides: TGCAGCGTTGGGCTAGCGGGGGGGCATGAGCAGTTCTTC.

In this sample, this clone turned up a few times. The chain combines TRBV4-1 with TRBJ2-5; 7 bases match TRBD1. This CDR3 is built from 15 residues. Germline V gene sequence: CDR1 MGHRA, CDR2 YSYEKL. V trimming: 4 bases; J trimming: 2 bases; junction bases outside the gene matches: 7. The CDR3 coding sequence is TGCGCCAGCAGCCCAGGGAAGGGGGCGCAAGAGACCCAGTACTTC. This translates into CASSPGKGAQETQYF.

The chain is built from TRBV19 and TRBJ1-2; TRBD1 might be the D (6 bases). The CDR3 spans 12 residues. From germline, CDR1 is LNHDA and CDR2 SQIVND (reference sequence). The germline V and J ends were trimmed by 5 bases and 6 bases, with 10 bases remaining between them. The CDR3 region is CASSHRDNGYTF. In DNA, the CDR3 is TGTGCCAGTAGTCACCGGGACAATGGCTACACCTTC. The full variable domain, completed using reference TRBV19 and TRBJ1-2, is DGGITQSPKYLFRKEGQNVTLSCEQNLNHDAMYWYRQDPGQGLRLIYYSQIVNDFQKGDIAEGYSVSREKKESFPLTVTSAQKNPTAFYLCASSHRDNGYTFGSGTRLTVV.

V usage is TRBV9 and J usage is TRBJ1-3; the D is unclear. CDR1 is SGDLS and CDR2 is YYNGEE in the germline V gene. Trimming left V 4 bases short and J 0 bases short, with 8 bases between. The CDR3 loop spans 14 amino acids. CDR3 bases: TGTGCCAGCAGCTCCATAACCTCTGGAAACACCATATATTTT. This codes for CASSSITSGNTIYF.

The chain has TRBV6-1 and TRBJ1-3; TRBD1 matches at 7 bases. V was pared by 4 bases and J by 3 bases, with 6 bases of the junction left unmatched. Germline CDR1 is MNHNS and CDR2 is SASEGT. CDR3 length: 15 amino acids. The CDR3 DNA sequence: TGTGCCAGCAGTGCGCAACAGGGGCATGGAAACACCATATATTTT. Residues: CASSAQQGHGNTIYF.

The J gene is TRBJ1-1, the V gene TRBV6-1; D call uncertain. The CDR3 has 12 amino acids. The germline CDR1 and CDR2 sequences are MNHNS and SASEGT. V lost 7 bases, J lost 1 base, and 7 bases lay in between. The CDR3 DNA is TGTGCCAGCACTCGCCGGAACACTGAAGCTTTCTTT. Translated, it gives CASTRRNTEAFF.

The J gene is TRBJ2-1, the V gene TRBV6-5; D might be TRBD1 (6 bases). Trimming removed 5 bases from V and 14 bases from J, with 13 bases in between. The CDR3 totals 11 residues. Germline CDR1 is MNHEY and CDR2 is SVGAGI. The CDR3 DNA sequence: TGTGCCAGCAGTGGCAGGGGCGCAGAGTTCTTC. The encoded protein is CASSGRGAEFF.

The chain joins TRBV7-2 to TRBJ1-2; no clear D. Trimming stripped 2 bases from V and 3 bases from J, with 13 bases between. CDR1 is SGHTA and CDR2 is FQGNSA in the germline V gene. The CDR3 length is 15 residues. The CDR3 here is CASSLIASPDYGYTF. The CDR3 bases are TGTGCCAGCAGCTTAATAGCCTCCCCCGACTATGGCTACACCTTC. Full variable domain (remainder filled in from reference TRBV7-2 and TRBJ1-2): GAGVSQSPSNKVTEKGKDVELRCDPISGHTALYWYRQSLGQGLEFLIYFQGNSAPDKSGLPSDRFSAERTGGSVSTLTIQRTQQEDSAVYLCASSLIASPDYGYTFGSGTRLTVV.

This clone was seen only a few times. This chain joins TRBV6-1 and TRBJ1-2, with 7 bases matching TRBD1. Germline loops: CDR1 MNHNS, CDR2 SASEGT. The CDR3 has 15 residues. Trimming took 6 bases from V and 6 from J; bases not matched to a gene: 13. For the CDR3, the DNA is TGTGCCAGCAGCCAAGCAAACAGGGGTCTCAATGGCTACACCTTC. Protein product: CASSQANRGLNGYTF.

This chain connects TRBV27 to TRBJ2-2; 14 bases align to TRBD2. This CDR3 is 17 amino acids long. Germline CDR1 MNHEY, CDR2 SMNVEV (reference sequence). The junction had 3 bases not matched to a gene; V was cut back by 0 bases and J by 6 bases. As DNA, the CDR3 is TGTGCCAGCAGTTTATCGTCGACTAGCGGGAGGGCCGGGGAGCTGTTTTTT. Its translation: CASSLSSTSGRAGELFF.

The V gene is TRBV4-1, the J gene TRBJ1-6; D is undetermined. The CDR3 extends over 12 amino acids. V dropped 4 bases and J dropped 9 bases, with 7 bases sitting between them. CDR1 and CDR2 from the germline V gene are MGHRA and YSYEKL. This chain's CDR3 is CASSPALSPLHF. In DNA, the CDR3 is TGCGCCAGCAGCCCGGCACTTTCACCCCTCCACTTT.

The chain recombines TRBV7-8 with TRBJ1-5; D is uncertain. The CDR3 length is 12 residues. V dropped 5 bases and J dropped 5 bases, with 7 bases sitting between them. Per the germline V gene, CDR1 is SGHVS and CDR2 is FQNEAQ. The CDR3: CASSPNDQPQHF. The CDR3 bases are TGTGCCAGCAGCCCCAATGATCAGCCCCAGCATTTT. The complete variable domain, with remaining parts taken from reference TRBV7-8 and TRBJ1-5, reads GAGVSQSPRYKVAKRGQDVALRCDPISGHVSLFWYQQALGQGPEFLTYFQNEAQLDKSGLPSDRFFAERPEGSVSTLKIQRTQQEDSAVYLCASSPNDQPQHFGDGTRLSIL.

As regards this clone: The same CDR3 also results from other DNA sequences found in this sample. V and J are TRBV2 and TRBJ2-7, with TRBD1 identical over 7 bases. V lost 6 bases to trimming and J lost 2 bases; unmatched junction nucleotides: 4. Germline lookup yields CDR1 SNHLY and CDR2 FYNNEI. The CDR3 spans 13 residues. CDR3 bases: TGTGCCAGCAGCGGTGACAGGGCCTACGAGCAGTACTTC. Its protein product is CASSGDRAYEQYF.

The chain uses TRBV28 and TRBJ2-5, with no clear D. The germline CDR1 and CDR2 sequences are MDHEN and SYDVKM. This CDR3 has 14 residues. V was clipped by 3 bases and J by 4 bases, with 12 bases between them. The CDR3 nucleotides read TGTGCCAGCAGTTTGAGAAACAAGGGAGAGACCCAGTACTTC. Protein sequence: CASSLRNKGETQYF.

As DNA, the CDR3 is TGTGCCAGCAGTTTGGGGGGAGGGCCCCTCTATGAGCAGTTCTTC. It is translated as CASSLGGGPLYEQFF. The chain has TRBV7-3 and TRBJ2-1; 7 nucleotides agree with TRBD2. The CDR3 loop spans 15 amino acids. Germline CDR1 SGHTA, CDR2 FQGTGA. Trimming cost V 6 bases and J 8 bases; bases outside gene matches: 13.

This chain connects TRBV21-1 to TRBJ2-7; the DNA was not used to check the table's D call, TRBD2. TRBV21-1 has pseudogene status. This CDR3 contains 16 residues. The CDR3 region is CASSKVGSGRRVEQYF. The CDR3 DNA is TGTGCCAGCAGCAAAGTGGGGTCCGGGAGGAGAGTCGAGCAGTACTTC.

The gene calls are TRBV18 and TRBJ2-2; a weak D match, TRBD2 (5 bases). V lost 3 bases to trimming and J lost 5 bases, with 10 bases between them. CDR1 is KGHSH, CDR2 LQKENI, per germline. The CDR3 runs to 14 residues. The CDR3 nucleotides read TGTGCCAGCTCACCGGATGGGAGAACCGGGGAGCTGTTTTTT. It translates to CASSPDGRTGELFF.

The chain links TRBV4-1 to TRBJ2-7, with TRBD2 matching 9 bases. The CDR3 length is 16 residues. V was pared by 2 bases and J by 2 bases, with 7 bases of the junction left unmatched. The V gene's germline CDR1 is MGHRA and CDR2 YSYEKL. The CDR3 is CASSQPAGLAPYEQYF. The CDR3 DNA sequence: TGCGCCAGCAGCCAACCGGCCGGACTAGCGCCCTACGAGCAGTACTTC.

The genes are TRBV18 and TRBJ2-7, with a weak D call TRBD1 (6 bases). The germline gives CDR1 KGHSH, CDR2 LQKENI. The CDR3 has 16 amino acids. V lost 3 bases and J lost 2, with 17 bases in between. The CDR3 loop reads CASSPERDRTPYEQYF. CDR3 DNA sequence: TGTGCCAGCTCACCGGAAAGAGACAGGACTCCCTACGAGCAGTACTTC.

This chain uses TRBV18 with TRBJ2-6; D is undetermined. The CDR3 loop spans 15 amino acids. V shed 1 base and J shed 0 bases, with 4 bases lying between them. Germline CDR1 reads KGHSH; CDR2 reads LQKENI. The CDR3 DNA reads TGTGCCAGCTCACCACAGGCCTCTGGGGCCAACGTCCTGACTTTC. Its protein product is CASSPQASGANVLTF.